This TCR beta chain comes out of a study of blood T cell repertoires in COVID-19. Study information: The United States, Italy and Spain supplied acute and convalescent COVID-19 samples. PBMCs, B-cell-depleted T cells, or T cells were the source of the cDNA or gDNA that made up the material.

The data were produced by immunoSEQ multiplex PCR, yet TCRdb's version contains in-frame clones alone and is incomplete. The sample contains some 70,000 clones, 76% of which appear only once. The CDR3 is made up of 15 amino acids. The V end was cut by 4 bases, the J end by 6 bases, with 16 bases between. The germline V gene has CDR1 MGHRA and CDR2 YSYEKL. The receptor comes from a man aged 55 to 69 with COVID-19, enrolled during active disease. Sequenced: peripheral blood. The J gene is TRBJ2-1, the V gene TRBV4-1, with D possibly TRBD2 on 6 matching bases. Here the CDR3 reads CASSPTPSSANEQFF. CDR3 coding DNA: TGCGCCAGCAGCCCTACCCCGTCTAGCGCCAATGAGCAGTTCTTC.